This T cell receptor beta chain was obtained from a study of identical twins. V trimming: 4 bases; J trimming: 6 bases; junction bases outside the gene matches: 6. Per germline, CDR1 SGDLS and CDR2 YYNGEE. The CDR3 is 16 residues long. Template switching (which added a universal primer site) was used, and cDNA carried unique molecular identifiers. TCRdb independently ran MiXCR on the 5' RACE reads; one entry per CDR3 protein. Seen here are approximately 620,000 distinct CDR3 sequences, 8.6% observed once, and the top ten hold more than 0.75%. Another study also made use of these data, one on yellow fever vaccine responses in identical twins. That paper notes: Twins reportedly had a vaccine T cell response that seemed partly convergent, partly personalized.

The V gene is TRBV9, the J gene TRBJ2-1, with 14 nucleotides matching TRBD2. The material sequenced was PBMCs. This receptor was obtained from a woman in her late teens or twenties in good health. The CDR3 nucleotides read TGTGCCAGCAGCTACCGACTAGCGGGGGGGCTCAATGAGCAGTTCTTC. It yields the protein CASSYRLAGGLNEQFF.